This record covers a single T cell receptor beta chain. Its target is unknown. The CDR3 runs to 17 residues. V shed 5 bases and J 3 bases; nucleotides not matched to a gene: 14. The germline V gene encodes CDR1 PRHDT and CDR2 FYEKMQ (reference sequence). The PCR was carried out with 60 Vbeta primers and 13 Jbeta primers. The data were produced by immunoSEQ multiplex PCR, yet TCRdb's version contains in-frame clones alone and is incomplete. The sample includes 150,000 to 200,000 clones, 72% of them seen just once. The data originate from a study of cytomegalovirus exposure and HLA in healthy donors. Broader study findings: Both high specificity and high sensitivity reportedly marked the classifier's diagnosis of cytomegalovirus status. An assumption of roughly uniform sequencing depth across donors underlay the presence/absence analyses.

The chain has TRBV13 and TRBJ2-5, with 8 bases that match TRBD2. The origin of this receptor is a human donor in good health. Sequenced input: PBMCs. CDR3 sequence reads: CASSARTGLAVKETQYF. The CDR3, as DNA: TGTGCCAGCAGCGCGCGCACCGGACTAGCCGTGAAAGAGACCCAGTACTTC.